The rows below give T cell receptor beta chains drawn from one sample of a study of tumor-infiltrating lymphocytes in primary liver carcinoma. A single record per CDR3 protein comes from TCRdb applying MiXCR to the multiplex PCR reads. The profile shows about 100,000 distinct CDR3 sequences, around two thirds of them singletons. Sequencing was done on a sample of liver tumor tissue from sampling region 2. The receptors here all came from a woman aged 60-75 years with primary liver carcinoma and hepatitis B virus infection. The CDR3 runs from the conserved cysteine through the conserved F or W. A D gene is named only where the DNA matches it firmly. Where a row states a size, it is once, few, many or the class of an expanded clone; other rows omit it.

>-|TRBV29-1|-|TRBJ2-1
CSLRTGGPYNERFF
TGCAGCTTGAGGACTGGGGGACCCTACAATGAGCGGTTCTTC
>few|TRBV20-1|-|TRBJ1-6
CSAKGGPQPRDSPLHF
TGCAGTGCCAAAGGGGGGCCCCAGCCTAGGGATTCACCTCTCCACTTT
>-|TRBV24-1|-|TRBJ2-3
CATSDPGSIWDTQYF
TGTGCCACCAGTGACCCCGGGTCCATTTGGGATACGCAGTATTTT
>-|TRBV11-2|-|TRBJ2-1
CASSLVIHSYNEQLF
TGTGCCAGCAGCCTCGTGATTCACTCCTACAATGAGCAGCTCTTC
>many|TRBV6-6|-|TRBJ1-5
CASSKGTQNYSNQPQHF
TGTGCCAGCAGTAAAGGGACTCAAAATTATAGCAATCAGCCCCAGCATTTT
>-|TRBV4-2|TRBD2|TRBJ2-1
CASRQGPGLAAMKQFF
TGTGCCAGCAGGCAAGGACCGGGACTAGCAGCCATGAAGCAGTTTTTC
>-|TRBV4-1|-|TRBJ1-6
CVSSIYVNSPLHF
TGCGTCAGCAGCATCTACGTGAATTCGCCCCTCCACTTT
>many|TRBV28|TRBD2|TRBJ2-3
CASSSLAGSLTDTQYF
TGTGCCAGCAGTTCTTTAGCGGGAAGCCTCACAGATACGCAGTATTTT
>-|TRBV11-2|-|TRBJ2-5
CASRLDRNQETQYF
TGTGCCAGCAGACTAGACAGAAACCAAGAGACCCAGTACTTC
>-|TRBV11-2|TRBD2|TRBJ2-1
CARSSPWTSLDEQFF
TGTGCCAGGAGCTCCCCCTGGACTAGCCTGGATGAGCAGTTCTTC
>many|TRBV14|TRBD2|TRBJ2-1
CASSRVGAGGPDFF
TGTGCCAGCAGCCGGGTGGGCGCGGGAGGGCCTGATTTCTTC
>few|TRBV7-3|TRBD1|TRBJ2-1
CASSGQGLQSSYNEQFF
TGTGCCAGCAGCGGACAGGGGCTTCAAAGCTCCTACAATGAGCAGTTCTTC